Listed here is a single T cell receptor (beta chain). This CDR3 contains 15 residues. Looked up from germline, CDR1 is KGHSH and CDR2 is LQKENI. V gave up 3 bases and J gave up 6 bases, with 16 bases separating them. Individual cDNA molecules each carried unique molecular identifiers attached by the library. TCRdb used MiXCR to reprocess the RACE reads, holding one entry per CDR3 protein. The sample lists about 190,000 distinct CDR3 sequences, about 25% occurring once. Specified time point: patch test 3, about 24 weeks after DPC sensitization. Indicated treatment: therapeutic diphenylcyclopropenone sensitization with weekly scalp DPC. This entry belongs to a study of human T cells and chemical hapten exposure.

This chain uses TRBV18 with TRBJ2-3; TRBD2 is a possible D gene (6 bases). Sequencing was performed on whole blood, taken in connection with sensitization to the hapten diphenylcyclopropenone (DPC). The TCR originated in a woman aged 40 to 55 with alopecia areata. Some clones in this sample may be carry-over from other donors' samples. This CDR3 reads CASSPPGLAADTQYF. CDR3 DNA: TGTGCCAGCTCACCCCCGGGGTTAGCGGCGGATACGCAGTATTTT.